This TCR beta chain was identified during a study of T cells in Graves' hyperthyroidism and ophthalmopathy. RNA transcripts served as the template for amplifying TCR beta CDR3 regions. An initial round of RT-PCR targeting the TCR CDR3 relied on the HTBI primer set. One entry per CDR3 protein results from TCRdb running MiXCR on the multiplex PCR reads. The data contain some 700,000 distinct CDR3 sequences, approximately 15% of them singletons. Graves' hyperthyroidism is called stable when ophthalmopathy does not progress within 18 months. Criteria for exclusion of patients were uncontrolled infection, other autoimmune disease, pregnancy or lactation. Diagnoses rested on clinical symptoms, serum thyroxine and TRAb, thyroid ultrasound and orbital computed tomography. On this clonotype itself: Its antigen is not identified.

The CDR3 runs 15 residues. The germline V gene encodes CDR1 MDHEN and CDR2 SYDVKM. The V end lost 3 bases, the J end lost 3 bases, and 9 bases lay between the germline ends. Study observations and caveats: Blood held most thyroid clonotypes expanded above 0.001 frequency.

The rearrangement joins TRBV28 to TRBJ2-6, with D hard to call. The TCR sequence derives from a man in his fifties with Graves' hyperthyroidism. Specimen: blood. The DNA of the CDR3 is TGTGCCAGCAGTTTTAAGGGCATTGGGGCCAACGTCCTGACTTTC. It is translated as CASSFKGIGANVLTF.